Shown below are 15 T cell receptor beta chains from a single sample sequenced in a study of blood T cell repertoires in COVID-19. Using immunoSEQ multiplex PCR, the repertoire was profiled, and TCRdb retains in-frame clones only, with some absent. The repertoire holds some 180,000 clones, with 76% as singletons. Sequenced input: peripheral blood. All receptors come from a woman in her forties or fifties with active or convalescent COVID-19.

The rearrangement uses TRBV6-5 and TRBJ2-7, with 9 bases matching TRBD2. This CDR3 has 15 amino acids. V dropped 0 bases and J dropped 4; count of bases not matched to a gene: 4. Germline V gene lookup returns CDR1 MNHEY and CDR2 SVGAGI. CDR3: CASSYSLAGLYEQYF. The DNA for the CDR3 is TGTGCCAGCAGTTACTCTCTAGCGGGATTATACGAGCAGTACTTC.

A few counts support this clone. The J gene is TRBJ1-5, the V gene TRBV29-1; 8 nucleotides align to TRBD1. V lost 6 bases to trimming and J lost 4 bases; unmatched junction nucleotides: 8. The CDR3 totals 14 residues. Germline V CDR1 and CDR2: SQVTM, ANQGSEA. CDR3 bases: TGCAGCGTGTCCCTGGGACAGGTAAATCAGCCCCAGCATTTT. This sequence encodes CSVSLGQVNQPQHF. The whole variable domain, remainder taken from reference TRBV29-1 and TRBJ1-5, is SAVISQKPSRDICQRGTSLTIQCQVDSQVTMMFWYRQQPGQSLTLIATANQGSEATYESGFVIDKFPISRPNLTFSTLTVSNMSPEDSSIYLCSVSLGQVNQPQHFGDGTRLSIL.

The rearrangement links TRBV30 to TRBJ1-3, with 9 bases that match TRBD1. The CDR3 length is 13 residues. Germline assignment: CDR1 GTSNPN and CDR2 SVGIG (reference sequence). V lost 8 bases to trimming and J lost 4 bases; unmatched junction nucleotides: 6. The CDR3 here is CAGDRVGGNTIYF. For the CDR3, the DNA is TGTGCCGGGGACAGGGTGGGCGGAAACACCATATATTTT.

This clone was recorded only once. The chain is built from TRBV19 and TRBJ1-2, with D maybe TRBD1 (6 bases). Trimming stripped 10 bases from V and 3 bases from J, with 15 bases between. Germline CDR1 is LNHDA and CDR2 is SQIVND (reference sequence). The length of the CDR3 is 13 residues. The CDR3 sequence: CATSDRSHYGYTF. In DNA, the CDR3 is TGTGCCACCTCAGACAGGTCCCACTATGGCTACACCTTC.

This chain uses TRBV5-4 with TRBJ1-1, with D tentatively TRBD1 (5 bases). The V gene lost 0 bases and the J gene lost 2 bases, with 20 bases spanning the gap. CDR1 and CDR2 (germline): SGHNT, YYREEE (reference sequence). The CDR3 length is 18 residues. In DNA form, the CDR3 reads TGTGCCAGCAGCTTGGATTTGCAGGGAAGCTCGAAAAACACTGAAGCTTTCTTT. Protein sequence: CASSLDLQGSSKNTEAFF.

This clone turned up a few times. This chain joins TRBV5-4 and TRBJ1-2; TRBD1 is a possible D gene (5 bases). V lost 2 bases and J 8 bases, leaving 10 bases between the germline ends. This CDR3 has 12 residues. The germline V gene encodes CDR1 SGHNT and CDR2 YYREEE (reference sequence). CDR3 sequence reads: CASSLQDSGYTF. The DNA for the CDR3 is TGTGCCAGCAGCTTACAGGATTCCGGCTACACCTTC.

The chain couples TRBV28 to TRBJ1-5; D is unclear. Trimming removed 1 base from V and 1 base from J, with 11 bases in between. The CDR3 is 16 residues long. The germline V gene has CDR1 MDHEN and CDR2 SYDVKM. The CDR3 sequence is CASSLLRLASNQPQHF. The CDR3 bases are TGTGCCAGCAGTTTATTGCGCCTCGCCAGCAATCAGCCCCAGCATTTT. Filled out from reference TRBV28 and TRBJ1-5, the complete variable domain reads DVKVTQSSRYLVKRTGEKVFLECVQDMDHENMFWYRQDPGLGLRLIYFSYDVKMKEKGDIPEGYSVSREKKERFSLILESASTNQTSMYLCASSLLRLASNQPQHFGDGTRLSIL.

The V call is TRBV12-5, the J call TRBJ1-5; 7 bases agree with TRBD1. Looked up from germline, CDR1 is LGHNT and CDR2 is FRNRAP. The CDR3 spans 15 residues. Trimming took 5 bases from V and 1 from J; bases not matched to a gene: 5. The CDR3 sequence: CASGPPGGSNQPQHF. The CDR3 DNA reads TGTGCTAGTGGTCCCCCAGGGGGGAGCAATCAGCCCCAGCATTTT.

This chain links TRBV5-1 with TRBJ1-1; D is possibly TRBD1 (5 bases). This CDR3 is 14 amino acids long. Germline CDR1 reads SGHRS; CDR2 reads YFSETQ. V was cut by 3 bases and J by 3 bases, with 12 bases left in between. The CDR3 spells CASSWKGSDTEAFF. CDR3 coding DNA: TGCGCCAGCAGCTGGAAGGGGTCGGACACTGAAGCTTTCTTT.

This chain uses TRBV2 with TRBJ1-3, with D possibly being TRBD1 (6 bases). The V gene's germline CDR1 is SNHLY and CDR2 FYNNEI. V lost 6 bases and J lost 1, with 13 bases in between. The CDR3 extends over 15 amino acids. The CDR3 loop reads CASREQGSSGNTIYF. The CDR3 nucleotides are TGTGCCAGCAGGGAACAGGGATCGTCTGGAAACACCATATATTTT.

DNA for the CDR3: TGTGCCAGCAGCCAAGGACGGAGCGGGGGGGGATGGGATGAGCAGTTCTTC. It yields the protein CASSQGRSGGGWDEQFF. J is TRBJ2-1 and V is TRBV3-1 (or the pseudogene TRBV3-2); 10 nucleotides agree with TRBD2. Per germline, CDR1 LGHDT and CDR2 YNNKEL (reference sequence). The CDR3 is 17 residues long. V trimming: 1 base; J trimming: 8 bases; junction bases outside the gene matches: 11.

This clone showed up just a few times. The CDR3 DNA reads TGTGCCAGCAGTGAGGCTCTAGCGGGAGGGTACAATGAGCAGTTCTTC. Its translation is CASSEALAGGYNEQFF. The chain carries TRBV6-1 and TRBJ2-1, with 12 positions matching TRBD2. V trimming: 3 bases; J trimming: 4 bases; junction bases outside the gene matches: 4. The CDR3 totals 16 residues. The germline gives CDR1 MNHNS, CDR2 SASEGT.

V is TRBV19 and J is TRBJ2-7; 7 nucleotides match TRBD2. CDR3 length: 14 amino acids. The ends lost 7 bases at V and 2 bases at J; junction bases unmatched: 8. Germline V gene lookup returns CDR1 LNHDA and CDR2 SQIVND (reference sequence). The CDR3 is CASTPGREPYEQYF. The CDR3, as DNA: TGTGCCAGTACCCCGGGGCGGGAGCCCTACGAGCAGTACTTC.

As DNA, the CDR3 is TGTGCCAGTAGTATAGAACCGGGGGAGCCCCAGCATTTT. This translates into CASSIEPGEPQHF. This sequence joins TRBV19 and TRBJ1-5; weak D call: TRBD1 (5 bases). Trimming stripped 0 bases from V and 8 bases from J, with 8 bases between. Germline CDR1 is LNHDA and CDR2 is SQIVND (reference sequence). The CDR3 covers 13 residues.

The rearrangement links TRBV7-9 to TRBJ2-3, with TRBD2 matching 12 bases. Germline CDR1 SEHNR, CDR2 FQNEAQ (reference sequence). CDR3 length: 19 residues. The ends lost 5 bases at V and 0 bases at J; junction bases unmatched: 12. CDR3 coding DNA: TGTGCCAGCAGCCCTCGCCTAGCGGGGGGGATTGGTAGCACAGATACGCAGTATTTT. Its translation: CASSPRLAGGIGSTDTQYF.